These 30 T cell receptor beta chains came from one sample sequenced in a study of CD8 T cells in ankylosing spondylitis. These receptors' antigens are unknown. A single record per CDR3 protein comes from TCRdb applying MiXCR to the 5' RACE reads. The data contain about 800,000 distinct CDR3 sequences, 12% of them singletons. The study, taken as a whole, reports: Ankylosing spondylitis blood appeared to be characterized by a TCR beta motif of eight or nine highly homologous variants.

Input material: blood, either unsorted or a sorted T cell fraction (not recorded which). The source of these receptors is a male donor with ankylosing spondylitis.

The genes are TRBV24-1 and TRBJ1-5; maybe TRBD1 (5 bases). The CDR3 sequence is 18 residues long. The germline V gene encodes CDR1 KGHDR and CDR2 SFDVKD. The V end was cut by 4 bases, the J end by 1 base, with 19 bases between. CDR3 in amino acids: CATSEALPGRLSNQPQHF. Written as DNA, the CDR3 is TGTGCCACCAGTGAAGCTCTCCCGGGACGGCTGAGCAATCAGCCCCAGCATTTT.

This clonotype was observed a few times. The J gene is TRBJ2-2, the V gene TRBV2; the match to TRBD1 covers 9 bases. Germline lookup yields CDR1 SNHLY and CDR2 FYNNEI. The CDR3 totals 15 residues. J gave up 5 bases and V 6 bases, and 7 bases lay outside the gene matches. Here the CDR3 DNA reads TGTGCCAGCAGACCCACAGGGGGCGAAACCGGGGAGCTGTTTTTT. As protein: CASRPTGGETGELFF.

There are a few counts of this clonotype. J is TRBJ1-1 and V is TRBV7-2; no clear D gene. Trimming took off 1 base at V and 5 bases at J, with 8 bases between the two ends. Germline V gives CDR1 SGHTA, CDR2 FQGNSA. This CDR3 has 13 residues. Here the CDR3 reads CASSLVGQTEAFF. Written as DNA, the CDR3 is TGTGCCAGCAGCTTAGTAGGGCAGACTGAAGCTTTCTTT.

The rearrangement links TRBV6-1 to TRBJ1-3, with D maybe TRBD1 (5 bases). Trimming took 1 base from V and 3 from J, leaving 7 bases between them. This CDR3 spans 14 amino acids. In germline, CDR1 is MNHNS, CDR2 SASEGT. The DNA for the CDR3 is TGTGCCAGCAGTGAAGGACAGATTGGAAACACCATATATTTT. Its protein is CASSEGQIGNTIYF.

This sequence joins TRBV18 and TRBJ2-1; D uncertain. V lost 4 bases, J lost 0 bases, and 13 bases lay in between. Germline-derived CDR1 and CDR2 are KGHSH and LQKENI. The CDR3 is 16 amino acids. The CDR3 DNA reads TGTGCCAGCTCACGAGACCCGTCTAGCTCCTACAATGAGCAGTTCTTC. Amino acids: CASSRDPSSSYNEQFF.

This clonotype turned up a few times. CDR3 in DNA: TGTGCCAGCTCACCGGCCTACATAAACAATGAGCAGTTCTTC. Protein product: CASSPAYINNEQFF. The V call is TRBV18, the J call TRBJ2-1; D not certain. Germline lookup yields CDR1 KGHSH and CDR2 LQKENI. V lost 3 bases, J lost 5 bases, and 11 bases lay in between. This CDR3 spans 14 amino acids.

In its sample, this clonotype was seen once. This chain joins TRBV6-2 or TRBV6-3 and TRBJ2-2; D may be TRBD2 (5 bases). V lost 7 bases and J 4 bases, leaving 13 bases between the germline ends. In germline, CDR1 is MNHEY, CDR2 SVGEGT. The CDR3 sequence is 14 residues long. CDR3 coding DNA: TGTGCCAGCAAAACCCCGGACTTCACCGGGGAGCTGTTTTTT. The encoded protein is CASKTPDFTGELFF.

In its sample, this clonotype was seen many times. The CDR3, as DNA: TGTGCCAGCAGCCTCAGACAGGGAGGGAACACTGAAGCTTTCTTT. Encoded protein: CASSLRQGGNTEAFF. The gene calls are TRBV7-2 and TRBJ1-1, with TRBD1 matching over 7 bases. The CDR3 runs to 15 residues. Trimming cost V 5 bases and J 1 base; bases outside gene matches: 7. The germline V gene has CDR1 SGHTA and CDR2 FQGNSA.

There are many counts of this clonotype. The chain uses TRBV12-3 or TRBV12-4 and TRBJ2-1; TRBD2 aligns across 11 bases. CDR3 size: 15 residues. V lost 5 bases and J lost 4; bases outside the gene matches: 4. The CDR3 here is CASSLRLAGYNEQFF. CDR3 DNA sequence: TGTGCCAGCAGTCTGAGACTAGCGGGATACAATGAGCAGTTCTTC.

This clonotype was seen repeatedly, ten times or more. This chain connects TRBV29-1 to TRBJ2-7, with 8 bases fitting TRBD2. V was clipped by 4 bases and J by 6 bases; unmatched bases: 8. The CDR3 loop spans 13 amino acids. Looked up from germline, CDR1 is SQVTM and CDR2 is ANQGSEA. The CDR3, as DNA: TGCAGCGTTGTGGGACTAGTGGGCTCCGAGCAGTACTTC. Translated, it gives CSVVGLVGSEQYF.

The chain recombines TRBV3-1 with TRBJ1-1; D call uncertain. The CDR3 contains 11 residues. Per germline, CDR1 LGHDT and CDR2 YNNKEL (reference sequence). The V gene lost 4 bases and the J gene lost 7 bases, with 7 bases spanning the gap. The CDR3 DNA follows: TGTGCCAGCAGCCGGGGTCATGAAGCTTTCTTT. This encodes CASSRGHEAFF.

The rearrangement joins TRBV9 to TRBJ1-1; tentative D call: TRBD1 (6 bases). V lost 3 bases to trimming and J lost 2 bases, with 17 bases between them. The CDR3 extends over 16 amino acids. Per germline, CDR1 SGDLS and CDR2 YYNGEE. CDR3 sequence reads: CASSERWDTSNTEAFF. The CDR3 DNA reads TGTGCCAGCAGCGAACGTTGGGACACCTCCAACACTGAAGCTTTCTTT. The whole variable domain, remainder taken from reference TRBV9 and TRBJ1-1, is DSGVTQTPKHLITATGQRVTLRCSPRSGDLSVYWYQQSLDQGLQFLIQYYNGEERAKGNILERFSAQQFPDLHSELNLSSLELGDSALYFCASSERWDTSNTEAFFGQGTRLTVV.

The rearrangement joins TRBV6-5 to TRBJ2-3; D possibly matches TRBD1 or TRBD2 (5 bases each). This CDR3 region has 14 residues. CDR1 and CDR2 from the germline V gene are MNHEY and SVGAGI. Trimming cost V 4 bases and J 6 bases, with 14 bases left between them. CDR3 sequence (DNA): TGTGCCAGCAGTTCGGGGCCTATTAGGGATACGCAGTATTTT. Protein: CASSSGPIRDTQYF.

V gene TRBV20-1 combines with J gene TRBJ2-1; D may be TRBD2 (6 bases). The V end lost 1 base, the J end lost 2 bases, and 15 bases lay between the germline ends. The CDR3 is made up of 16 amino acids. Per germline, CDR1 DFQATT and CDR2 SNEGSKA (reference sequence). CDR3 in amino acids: CSARGHGSGAYNEQFF. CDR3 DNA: TGCAGTGCTAGAGGTCATGGTAGCGGAGCCTACAATGAGCAGTTCTTC.

The DNA of the CDR3 is TGCAGTGCTTCGGGTGACAGGGACTACGAGCAGTACTTC. It is translated as CSASGDRDYEQYF. The V call is TRBV20-1, the J call TRBJ2-7, with 7 bases fitting TRBD1. Germline CDR1 reads DFQATT; CDR2 reads SNEGSKA (reference sequence). This CDR3 has 13 amino acids. V lost 5 bases to trimming and J lost 3 bases; unmatched junction nucleotides: 7.

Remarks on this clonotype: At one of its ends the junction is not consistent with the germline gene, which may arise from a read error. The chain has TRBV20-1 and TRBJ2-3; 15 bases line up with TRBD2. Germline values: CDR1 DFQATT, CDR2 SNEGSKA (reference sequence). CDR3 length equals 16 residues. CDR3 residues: CCAHGLAGGISDTQYF. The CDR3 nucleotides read TGCTGTGCCCATGGACTAGCGGGGGGGATATCAGATACGCAGTATTTT.

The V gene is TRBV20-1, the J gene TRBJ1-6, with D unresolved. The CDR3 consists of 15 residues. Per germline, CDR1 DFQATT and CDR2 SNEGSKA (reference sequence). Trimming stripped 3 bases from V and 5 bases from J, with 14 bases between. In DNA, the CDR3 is TGCAGTGCTAGTTTAGCCCCTCCTCATAATTCACCCCTCCACTTT. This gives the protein CSASLAPPHNSPLHF.

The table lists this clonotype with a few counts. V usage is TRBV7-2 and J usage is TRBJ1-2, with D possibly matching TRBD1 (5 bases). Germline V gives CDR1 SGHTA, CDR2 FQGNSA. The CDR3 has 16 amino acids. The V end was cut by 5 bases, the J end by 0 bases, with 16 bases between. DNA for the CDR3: TGTGCCAGCAGCCAGCGGTACAGGTCTGCTAACTATGGCTACACCTTC. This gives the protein CASSQRYRSANYGYTF.

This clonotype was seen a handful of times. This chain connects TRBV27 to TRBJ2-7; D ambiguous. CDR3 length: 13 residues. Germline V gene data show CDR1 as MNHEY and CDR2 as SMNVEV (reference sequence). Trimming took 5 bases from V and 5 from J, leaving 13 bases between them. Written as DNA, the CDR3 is TGTGCCAGCAGTCCCCGACTTGTCAACGAGCAGTACTTC. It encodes CASSPRLVNEQYF.

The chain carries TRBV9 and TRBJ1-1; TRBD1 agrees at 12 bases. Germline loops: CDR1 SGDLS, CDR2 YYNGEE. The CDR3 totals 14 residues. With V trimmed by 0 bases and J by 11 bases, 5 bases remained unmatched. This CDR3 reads CASSVVGQGATAFF. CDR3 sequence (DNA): TGTGCCAGCAGCGTAGTGGGACAGGGGGCGACGGCTTTCTTT.

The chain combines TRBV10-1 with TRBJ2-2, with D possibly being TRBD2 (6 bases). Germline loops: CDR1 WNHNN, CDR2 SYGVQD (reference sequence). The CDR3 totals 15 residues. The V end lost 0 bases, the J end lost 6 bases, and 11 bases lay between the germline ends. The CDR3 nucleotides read TGCGCCAGCAGTGAGTCAGGCAGGAGGGCCGGGGAGCTGTTTTTT. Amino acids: CASSESGRRAGELFF.

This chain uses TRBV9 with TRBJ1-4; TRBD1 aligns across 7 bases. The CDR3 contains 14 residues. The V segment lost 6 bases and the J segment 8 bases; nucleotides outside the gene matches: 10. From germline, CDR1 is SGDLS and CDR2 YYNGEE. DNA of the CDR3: TGTGCCAGCACCCGGACAGGATCAGGGGAAAAACTGTTTTTT. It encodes CASTRTGSGEKLFF.

CDR3 DNA: TGTGCCAGCAGCAATCCACGGGGGGCGAATGAGCAGTTCTTC. It specifies CASSNPRGANEQFF. The genes are TRBV9 and TRBJ2-1; perhaps TRBD2 as D (7 bases). Trimming shortened V by 4 bases and J by 7 bases, and 15 bases separated the two germline ends. Germline V gives CDR1 SGDLS, CDR2 YYNGEE. The length of the CDR3 is 14 residues.

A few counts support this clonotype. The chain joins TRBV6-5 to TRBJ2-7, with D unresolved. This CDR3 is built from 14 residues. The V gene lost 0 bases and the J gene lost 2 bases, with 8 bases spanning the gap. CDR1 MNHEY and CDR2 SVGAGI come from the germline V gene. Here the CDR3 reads CASSYSRIAYEQYF. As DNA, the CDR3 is TGTGCCAGCAGTTACTCACGTATTGCCTACGAGCAGTACTTC.

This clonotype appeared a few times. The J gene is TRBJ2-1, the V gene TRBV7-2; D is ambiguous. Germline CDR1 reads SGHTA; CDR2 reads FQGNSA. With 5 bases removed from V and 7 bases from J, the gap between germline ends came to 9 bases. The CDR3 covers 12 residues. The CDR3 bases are TGTGCCAGCAGCACCAACGGAAATGAGCAGTTCTTC. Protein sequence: CASSTNGNEQFF.

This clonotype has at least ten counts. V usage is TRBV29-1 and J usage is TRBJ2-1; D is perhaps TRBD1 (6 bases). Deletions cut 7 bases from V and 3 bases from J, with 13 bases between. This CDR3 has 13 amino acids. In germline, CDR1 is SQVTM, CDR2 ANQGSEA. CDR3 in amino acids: CSATGIIYNEQFF. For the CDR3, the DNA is TGCAGCGCGACAGGTATAATCTACAATGAGCAGTTCTTC.

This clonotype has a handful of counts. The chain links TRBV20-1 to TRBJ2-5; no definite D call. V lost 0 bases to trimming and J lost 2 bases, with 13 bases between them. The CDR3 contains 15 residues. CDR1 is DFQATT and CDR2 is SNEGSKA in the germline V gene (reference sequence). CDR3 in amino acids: CSARDPNDLQETQYF. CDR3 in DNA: TGCAGTGCTAGAGATCCTAACGATTTGCAAGAGACCCAGTACTTC.

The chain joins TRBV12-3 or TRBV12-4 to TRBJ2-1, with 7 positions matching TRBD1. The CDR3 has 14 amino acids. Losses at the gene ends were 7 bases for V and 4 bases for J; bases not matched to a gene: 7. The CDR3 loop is CASKPGQTYNEQFF. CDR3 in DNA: TGTGCCAGCAAGCCGGGACAGACTTACAATGAGCAGTTCTTC.

Here the CDR3 DNA reads TGCAGCCGGGGGACAGGGGGTTACAATGAGCAGTTCTTC. This gives the protein CSRGTGGYNEQFF. The chain uses TRBV20-1 and TRBJ2-1; TRBD1 agrees at 11 bases. Germline CDR1 reads DFQATT; CDR2 reads SNEGSKA (reference sequence). The CDR3 runs 13 residues.

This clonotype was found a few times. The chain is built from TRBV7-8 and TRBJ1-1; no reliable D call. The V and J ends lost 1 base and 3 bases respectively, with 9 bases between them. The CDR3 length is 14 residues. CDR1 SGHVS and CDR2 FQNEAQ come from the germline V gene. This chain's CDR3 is CASSLDWGDTEAFF. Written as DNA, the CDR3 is TGTGCCAGCAGCTTAGATTGGGGTGACACTGAAGCTTTCTTT.